The T cell receptor beta chain described here comes from a study of T cells in Graves' hyperthyroidism and ophthalmopathy. Regarding the study as a whole: In the blood, most expanded thyroid clonotypes above 0.001 appeared as well. In validation, the model predicted ophthalmopathy. These predictions came a median about 6.2 months before onset.

What was amplified from RNA transcripts were TCR beta CDR3 regions. The TCR CDR3 was amplified in a first-round RT-PCR using the HTBI primer set. MiXCR, run by TCRdb on the multiplex PCR reads, gives a single entry per CDR3 protein. The profile covers hundreds of thousands of distinct CDR3 sequences, with approximately 42% appearing a single time and roughly 7.2% taken by the ten largest. On this clonotype itself: Its antigen is undetermined.

On the basis of clinical symptoms, serum thyroxine and TRAb, thyroid ultrasound and orbital computed tomography, diagnoses were made. The CDR3 has 14 residues. Deletions cut 2 bases from V and 8 bases from J, with 15 bases between. CDR1 is SGHVS and CDR2 is FNYEAQ in the germline V gene. This chain uses TRBV7-6 with TRBJ1-1; D ambiguous. The sample was peripheral blood or thyroid tissue (not recorded which). This TCR derives from an adult man with Graves' disease, either hyperthyroidism or ophthalmopathy (not recorded which). CDR3 nucleotides: TGTGCCAGCAGCTTATTCTGCGTCTACGAGGAAGCTTTCTTT. It is translated as CASSLFCVYEEAFF.